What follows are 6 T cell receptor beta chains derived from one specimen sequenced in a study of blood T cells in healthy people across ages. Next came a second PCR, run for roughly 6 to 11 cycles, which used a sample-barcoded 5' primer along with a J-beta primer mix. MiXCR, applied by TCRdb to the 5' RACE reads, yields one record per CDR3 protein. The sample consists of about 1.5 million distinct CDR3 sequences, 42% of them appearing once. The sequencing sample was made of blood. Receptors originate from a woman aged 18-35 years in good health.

The CDR3 protein is CASKPSGGPGELFF. DNA of the CDR3: TGTGCCAGCAAGCCATCAGGGGGACCCGGGGAGCTGTTTTTT. V is TRBV6-2 or TRBV6-3 and J is TRBJ2-2; TRBD1 matches at 7 bases. This CDR3 contains 14 residues. CDR1 MNHEY and CDR2 SVGEGT come from the germline V gene. Losses at the gene ends were 7 bases for V and 6 bases for J; bases not matched to a gene: 8.

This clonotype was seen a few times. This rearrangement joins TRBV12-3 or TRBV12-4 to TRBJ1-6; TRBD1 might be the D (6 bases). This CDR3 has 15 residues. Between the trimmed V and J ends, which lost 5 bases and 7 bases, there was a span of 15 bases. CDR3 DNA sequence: TGTGCCAGCAGTGTCCGGGACACTAAGAATTCACCCCTCCACTTT. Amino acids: CASSVRDTKNSPLHF.

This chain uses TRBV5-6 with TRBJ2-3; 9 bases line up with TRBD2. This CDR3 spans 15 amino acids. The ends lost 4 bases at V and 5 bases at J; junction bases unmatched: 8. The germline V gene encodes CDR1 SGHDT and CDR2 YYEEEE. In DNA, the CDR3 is TGTGCCAGCAGCCCGGGACTAGCAAAAGTAGATACGCAGTATTTT. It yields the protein CASSPGLAKVDTQYF. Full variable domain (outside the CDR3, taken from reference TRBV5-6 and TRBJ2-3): DAGVTQSPTHLIKTRGQQVTLRCSPKSGHDTVSWYQQALGQGPQFIFQYYEEEERQRGNFPDRFSGHQFPNYSSELNVNALLLGDSALYLCASSPGLAKVDTQYFGPGTRLTVL.

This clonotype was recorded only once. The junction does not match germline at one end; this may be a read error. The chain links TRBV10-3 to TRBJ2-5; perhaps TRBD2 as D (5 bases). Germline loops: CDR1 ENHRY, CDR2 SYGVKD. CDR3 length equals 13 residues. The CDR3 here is CAISIGVQETQCF. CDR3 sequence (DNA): TGCGCCATCAGTATCGGGGTCCAAGAGACCCAGTGCTTC.

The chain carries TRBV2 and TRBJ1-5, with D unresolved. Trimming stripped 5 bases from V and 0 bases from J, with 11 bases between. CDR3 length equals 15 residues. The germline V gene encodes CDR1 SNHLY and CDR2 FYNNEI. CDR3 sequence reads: CASSPDNYSNQPQHF. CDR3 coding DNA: TGTGCCAGCAGTCCCGACAATTATAGCAATCAGCCCCAGCATTTT.

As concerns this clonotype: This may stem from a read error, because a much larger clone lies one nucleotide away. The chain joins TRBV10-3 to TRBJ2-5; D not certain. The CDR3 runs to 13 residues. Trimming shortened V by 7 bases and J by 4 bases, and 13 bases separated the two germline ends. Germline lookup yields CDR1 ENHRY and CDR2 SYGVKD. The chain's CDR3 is CAIIEGSGETQYF. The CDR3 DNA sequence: TGTGCCATCATTGAAGGTAGTGGAGAGACCCAGTACTTC.